The 19 T cell receptor beta chains reported below all come from one sample, sequenced in a study of high-grade serous ovarian cancer treatment subgroups. Sequenced by immunoSEQ multiplex PCR; TCRdb stores in-frame clones only, minus some. This table holds about 18,000 clones, around 72% found once. The tumor samples were collected prior to definitive surgery or chemotherapy. Sequencing used tumor tissue. These receptor sequences come from a human donor with high-grade serous ovarian cancer.

The CDR3 sequence: CASSITRTFSEQYF. Written as DNA, the CDR3 is TGTGCCAGTAGTATAACGAGGACATTTAGCGAGCAGTACTTC. The V gene is TRBV19, the J gene TRBJ2-7, with a weak D call TRBD1 (5 bases). Trimming took off 2 bases at V and 6 bases at J, with 14 bases between the two ends. Germline V gene sequence: CDR1 LNHDA, CDR2 SQIVND (reference sequence). This CDR3 is built from 14 residues.

This chain uses TRBV7-3 with TRBJ1-6; D remains ambiguous. Germline V gene lookup returns CDR1 SGHTA and CDR2 FQGTGA. The V gene lost 1 base and the J gene lost 9 bases, with 10 bases spanning the gap. This CDR3 contains 14 residues. In nucleotides, the CDR3 is TGTGCCAGCAGCTTAAGTCAAGACGGTTCACCCCTCCACTTT. Its protein product is CASSLSQDGSPLHF.

This rearrangement joins TRBV27 to TRBJ1-5, with D perhaps TRBD1 (5 bases). V lost 3 bases to trimming and J lost 4 bases, with 10 bases between them. CDR1 MNHEY and CDR2 SMNVEV come from the germline V gene (reference sequence). The CDR3 runs 14 residues. In nucleotides, the CDR3 is TGTGCCAGCAGTTTGTGGGGGGATAATCAGCCCCAGCATTTT. Amino acid sequence: CASSLWGDNQPQHF.

The chain recombines TRBV4-3 with TRBJ1-1; no firm D call. In germline, CDR1 is LGHNA, CDR2 YSLEER. This CDR3 region has 13 residues. The V and J ends lost 3 bases and 0 bases respectively, with 5 bases between them. The CDR3 DNA reads TGCGCCAGCAGCCAGGTATTGAACACTGAAGCTTTCTTT. As protein: CASSQVLNTEAFF.

Only one count was recorded for this clone. V is TRBV20-1 and J is TRBJ2-7; D is undetermined. The germline CDR1 and CDR2 sequences are DFQATT and SNEGSKA (reference sequence). CDR3 length: 11 residues. V was shortened by 1 base and J by 2 bases, with 3 bases between the two germline ends. CDR3 in amino acids: CSARATYEQYF. The CDR3 DNA reads as TGCAGTGCTAGAGCAACCTACGAGCAGTACTTC.

This chain uses TRBV27 with TRBJ2-7, with unresolved D. The CDR3 is made up of 14 amino acids. V lost 6 bases to trimming and J lost 7 bases, with 19 bases between them. Germline lookup yields CDR1 MNHEY and CDR2 SMNVEV (reference sequence). As DNA, the CDR3 is TGTGCCAGCAGCGACTCCCTGGGGTTCTCAGAGCAGTACTTC. Protein sequence: CASSDSLGFSEQYF.

V usage is TRBV7-2 and J usage is TRBJ1-5; 7 nucleotides line up with TRBD1. Germline trimming cut 5 bases from V and 2 bases from J; bases unmatched to any gene: 3. The CDR3 extends over 14 amino acids. Germline CDR1 is SGHTA and CDR2 is FQGNSA. CDR3: CASSRDSGNQPQHF. The CDR3 DNA sequence: TGTGCCAGCAGCCGGGACAGCGGCAATCAGCCCCAGCATTTT.

The rearrangement links TRBV29-1 to TRBJ2-1; D is perhaps TRBD2 (6 bases). Germline CDR1 reads SQVTM; CDR2 reads ANQGSEA. This CDR3 comprises 14 residues. The ends were cut back, 3 bases at V and 4 bases at J, with 13 bases in the middle. This CDR3 reads CSVESAGRYNEQFF. The CDR3 DNA is TGCAGCGTTGAGTCCGCGGGAAGGTACAATGAGCAGTTCTTC.

V is TRBV29-1 and J is TRBJ2-1; D call uncertain. CDR3 length: 10 residues. V gave up 6 bases and J gave up 10 bases, with 10 bases separating them. CDR1 SQVTM and CDR2 ANQGSEA come from the germline V gene. CDR3 bases: TGCAGCGTGGAAAATGTGGAGCAGTTCTTC. Protein sequence: CSVENVEQFF.

The chain employs TRBV6-5 and TRBJ1-1, with D unresolved. The CDR3 sequence is 14 residues long. The germline V gene encodes CDR1 MNHEY and CDR2 SVGAGI. Trimming pared 2 bases from V and 1 base from J, leaving 8 bases between. The CDR3 DNA follows: TGTGCCAGCAGTTACGGGCAGAGGAACACTGAAGCTTTCTTT. Its protein product is CASSYGQRNTEAFF.

This clone was observed a few times. This chain links TRBV11-2 with TRBJ1-2; TRBD1 matches at 9 bases. The trim removed 4 bases at V and 4 bases at J, leaving 7 bases unmatched. There are 15 residues in the CDR3. Germline CDR1 and CDR2: SGHAT and FQNNGV. Here the CDR3 reads CASSSRDRVPYGYTF. The CDR3 DNA reads TGTGCCAGCAGCTCTCGGGACAGGGTTCCCTATGGCTACACCTTC.

The chain links TRBV7-2 to TRBJ1-4; D is unclear. CDR1 and CDR2 from the germline V gene are SGHTA and FQGNSA. This CDR3 is built from 16 residues. Trimming stripped 5 bases from V and 5 bases from J, with 18 bases between. The CDR3 reads CASSRISGSPNEKLFF. The CDR3 coding sequence is TGTGCCAGCAGCCGGATTTCGGGGTCCCCGAATGAAAAACTGTTTTTT. Variable domain in full (rest from reference TRBV7-2 and TRBJ1-4): GAGVSQSPSNKVTEKGKDVELRCDPISGHTALYWYRQSLGQGLEFLIYFQGNSAPDKSGLPSDRFSAERTGGSVSTLTIQRTQQEDSAVYLCASSRISGSPNEKLFFGSGTQLSVL.

This clone was recorded a few times. DNA for the CDR3: TGTGCCAGCAGCCAAGCAACGCGATGGGACACTGAAGCTTTCTTT. Its protein product is CASSQATRWDTEAFF. This sequence joins TRBV14 and TRBJ1-1, with D unclear. CDR3 length: 15 amino acids. Germline CDR1 reads SGHDN; CDR2 reads FVKESK. Trimming pared 1 base from V and 3 bases from J, leaving 12 bases between.

The chain carries TRBV30 and TRBJ2-4; the match to TRBD2 covers 12 bases. In germline, CDR1 is GTSNPN, CDR2 SVGIG (reference sequence). The CDR3 extends over 15 amino acids. The CDR3 DNA reads as TGTGCGTCGACTAGCGGGAGTAAAGCCAAAAACATTCAGTACTTC. It codes for CASTSGSKAKNIQYF. Full variable domain (remainder filled in from reference TRBV30 and TRBJ2-4): SQTIHQWPATLVQPVGSPLSLECTVEGTSNPNLYWYRQAAGRGLQLLFYSVGIGQISSEVPQNLSASRPQDRQFILSSKKLLLSDSGFYLCASTSGSKAKNIQYFGAGTRLSVL.

V is TRBV7-6 and J is TRBJ2-1; tentatively, D is TRBD1 (5 bases). Trimming shortened V by 1 base and J by 7 bases, and 8 bases separated the two germline ends. The CDR3 sequence is 13 residues long. Germline CDR1 SGHVS, CDR2 FNYEAQ. The CDR3 sequence: CASSLGGQNEQFF. CDR3 DNA: TGTGCCAGCAGCTTAGGGGGCCAGAATGAGCAGTTCTTC.

This chain joins TRBV18 and TRBJ1-2; D uncertain. The V and J ends lost 2 bases and 7 bases respectively, with 14 bases between them. The CDR3 runs 14 residues. Germline CDR1 and CDR2: KGHSH and LQKENI. CDR3 loop: CASSPSLDESGYTF. CDR3 sequence (DNA): TGTGCCAGCTCACCATCCTTAGATGAGTCTGGCTACACCTTC.

The V gene is TRBV2, the J gene TRBJ2-3; no clear D. Trimming stripped 6 bases from V and 4 bases from J, with 14 bases between. Germline loops: CDR1 SNHLY, CDR2 FYNNEI. CDR3 length: 14 residues. This CDR3 reads CASRTDGASDTQYF. In DNA form, the CDR3 reads TGTGCCAGCAGAACCGACGGAGCCTCAGATACGCAGTATTTT.

V gene TRBV7-9 combines with J gene TRBJ2-5; 13 bases align to TRBD2. The V gene's germline CDR1 is SEHNR and CDR2 FQNEAQ (reference sequence). CDR3 length: 16 amino acids. Trimming cost V 5 bases and J 5 bases; bases outside gene matches: 8. The CDR3 coding sequence is TGTGCCAGCAGCGCCGCGGGACTAGCGGGAATTGAGACCCAGTACTTC. Its translation is CASSAAGLAGIETQYF.

The chain has TRBV19 and TRBJ1-5; D unclear. This CDR3 is built from 11 residues. In germline, CDR1 is LNHDA, CDR2 SQIVND (reference sequence). The V end was cut by 10 bases, the J end by 10 bases, with 14 bases between. The CDR3 DNA sequence: TGTGCCACCATTCAGGAGTGCCCCCAGCATTTT. Its translation: CATIQECPQHF.